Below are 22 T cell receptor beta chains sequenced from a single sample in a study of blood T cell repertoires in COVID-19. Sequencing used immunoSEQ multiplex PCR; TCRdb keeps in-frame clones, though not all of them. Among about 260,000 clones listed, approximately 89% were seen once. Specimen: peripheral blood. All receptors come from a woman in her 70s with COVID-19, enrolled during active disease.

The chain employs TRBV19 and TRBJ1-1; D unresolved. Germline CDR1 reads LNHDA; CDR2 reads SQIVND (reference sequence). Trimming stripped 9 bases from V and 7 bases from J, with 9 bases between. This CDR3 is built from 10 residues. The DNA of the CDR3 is TGTGCCAGCGGTGCCGTTGAAGCTTTCTTT. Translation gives CASGAVEAFF.

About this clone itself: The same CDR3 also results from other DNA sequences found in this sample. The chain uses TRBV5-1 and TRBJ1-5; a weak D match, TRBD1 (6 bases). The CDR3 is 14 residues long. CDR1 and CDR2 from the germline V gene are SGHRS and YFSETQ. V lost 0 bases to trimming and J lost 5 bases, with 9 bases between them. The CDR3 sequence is CASSLGQVDQPQHF. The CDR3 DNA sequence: TGCGCCAGCAGCTTGGGACAGGTGGATCAGCCCCAGCATTTT.

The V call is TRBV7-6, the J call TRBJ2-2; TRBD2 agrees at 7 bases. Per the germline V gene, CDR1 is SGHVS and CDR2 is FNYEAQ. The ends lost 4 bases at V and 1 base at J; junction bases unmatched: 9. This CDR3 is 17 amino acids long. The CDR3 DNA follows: TGTGCCAGCAGCTCCCGAGGGGCTAGCGGGAACACCGGGGAGCTGTTTTTT. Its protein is CASSSRGASGNTGELFF.

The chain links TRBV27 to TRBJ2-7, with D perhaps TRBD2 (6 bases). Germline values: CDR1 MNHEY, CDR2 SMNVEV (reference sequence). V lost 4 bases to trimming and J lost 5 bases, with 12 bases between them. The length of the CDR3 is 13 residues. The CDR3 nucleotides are TGTGCCAGCAGTTCTTGGGACTCGGACGAGCAGTACTTC. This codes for CASSSWDSDEQYF.

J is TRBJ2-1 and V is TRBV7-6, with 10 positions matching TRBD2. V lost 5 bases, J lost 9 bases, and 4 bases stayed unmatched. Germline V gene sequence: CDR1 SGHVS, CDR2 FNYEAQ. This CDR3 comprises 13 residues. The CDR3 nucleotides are TGTGCCAGCAGCGAACTAGCGGGAAGTGAGCAGTTCTTC. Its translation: CASSELAGSEQFF.

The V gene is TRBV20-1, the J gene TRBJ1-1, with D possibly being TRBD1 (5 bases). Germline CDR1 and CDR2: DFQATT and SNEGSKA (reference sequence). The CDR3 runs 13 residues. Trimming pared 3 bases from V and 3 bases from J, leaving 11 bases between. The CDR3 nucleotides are TGCAGTGCTAGTTCAGGGCAGTACACTGAAGCTTTCTTT. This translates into CSASSGQYTEAFF.

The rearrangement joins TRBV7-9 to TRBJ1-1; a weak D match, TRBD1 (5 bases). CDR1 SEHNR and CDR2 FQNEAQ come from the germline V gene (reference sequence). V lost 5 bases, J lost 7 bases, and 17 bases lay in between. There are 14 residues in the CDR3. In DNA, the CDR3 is TGTGCCAGCAGCCCCAGGGTGCTGACGGATGAAGCTTTCTTT. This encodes CASSPRVLTDEAFF.

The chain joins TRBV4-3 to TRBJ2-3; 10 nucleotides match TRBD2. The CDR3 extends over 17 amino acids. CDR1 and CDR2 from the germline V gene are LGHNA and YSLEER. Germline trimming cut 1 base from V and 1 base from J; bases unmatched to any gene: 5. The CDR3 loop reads CASSQVLLAGRTDTQYF. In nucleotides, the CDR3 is TGCGCCAGCAGCCAAGTTTTACTAGCGGGACGCACAGATACGCAGTATTTT.

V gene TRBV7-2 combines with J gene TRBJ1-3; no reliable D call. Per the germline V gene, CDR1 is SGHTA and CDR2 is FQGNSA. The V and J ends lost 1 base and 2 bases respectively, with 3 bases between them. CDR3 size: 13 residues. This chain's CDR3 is CASSLVTGNTIYF. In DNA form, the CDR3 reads TGTGCCAGCAGCTTAGTAACTGGAAACACCATATATTTT.

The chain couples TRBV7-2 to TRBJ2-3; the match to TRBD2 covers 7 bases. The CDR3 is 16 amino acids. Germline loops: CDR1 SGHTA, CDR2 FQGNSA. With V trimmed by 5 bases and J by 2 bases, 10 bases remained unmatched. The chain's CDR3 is CASSPRALATTDTQYF. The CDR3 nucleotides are TGTGCCAGCAGCCCCCGGGCACTAGCGACCACAGATACGCAGTATTTT.

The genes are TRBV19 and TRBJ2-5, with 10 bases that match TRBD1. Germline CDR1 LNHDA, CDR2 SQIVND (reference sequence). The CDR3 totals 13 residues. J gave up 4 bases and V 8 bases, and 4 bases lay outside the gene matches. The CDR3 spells CASGTGVRETQYF. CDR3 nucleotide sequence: TGTGCCAGTGGGACAGGGGTCAGAGAGACCCAGTACTTC.

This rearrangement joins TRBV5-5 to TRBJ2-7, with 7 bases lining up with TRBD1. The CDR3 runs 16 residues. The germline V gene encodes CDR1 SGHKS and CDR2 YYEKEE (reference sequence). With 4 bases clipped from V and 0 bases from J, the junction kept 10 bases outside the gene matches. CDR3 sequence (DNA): TGTGCCAGCAGCGAATCCCCCGGGACAGCCTCCTACGAGCAGTACTTC. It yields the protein CASSESPGTASYEQYF.

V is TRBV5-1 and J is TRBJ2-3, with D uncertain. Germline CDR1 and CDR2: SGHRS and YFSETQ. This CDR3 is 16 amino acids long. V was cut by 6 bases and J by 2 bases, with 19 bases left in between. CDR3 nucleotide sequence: TGCGCCAGCACCAACCTTGAGAGAGGAGTCACAGATACGCAGTATTTT. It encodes CASTNLERGVTDTQYF.

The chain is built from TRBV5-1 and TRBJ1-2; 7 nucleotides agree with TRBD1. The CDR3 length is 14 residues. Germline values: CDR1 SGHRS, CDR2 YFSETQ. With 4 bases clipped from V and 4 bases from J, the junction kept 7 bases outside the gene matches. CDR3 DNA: TGCGCCAGCAGCCCCGGGACAGCGACCTATGGCTACACCTTC. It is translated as CASSPGTATYGYTF.

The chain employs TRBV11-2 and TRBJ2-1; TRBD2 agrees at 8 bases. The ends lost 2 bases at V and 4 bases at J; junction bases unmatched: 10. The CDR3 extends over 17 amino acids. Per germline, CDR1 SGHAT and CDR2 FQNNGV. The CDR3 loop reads CASSLTGGLARYNEQFF. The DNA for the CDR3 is TGTGCCAGCAGCTTAACGGGCGGACTAGCACGTTACAATGAGCAGTTCTTC.

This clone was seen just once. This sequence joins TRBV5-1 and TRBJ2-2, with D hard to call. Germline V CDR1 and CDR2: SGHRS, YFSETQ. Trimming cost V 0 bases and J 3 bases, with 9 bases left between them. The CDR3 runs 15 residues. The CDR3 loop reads CASSLDVADTGELFF. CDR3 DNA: TGCGCCAGCAGCTTGGACGTGGCGGACACCGGGGAGCTGTTTTTT.

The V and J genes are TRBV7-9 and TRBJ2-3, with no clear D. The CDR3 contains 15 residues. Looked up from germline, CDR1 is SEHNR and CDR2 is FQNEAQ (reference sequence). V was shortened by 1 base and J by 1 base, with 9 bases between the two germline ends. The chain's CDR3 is CASSLGAVGTDTQYF. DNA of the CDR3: TGTGCCAGCAGCTTAGGGGCAGTCGGCACAGATACGCAGTATTTT.

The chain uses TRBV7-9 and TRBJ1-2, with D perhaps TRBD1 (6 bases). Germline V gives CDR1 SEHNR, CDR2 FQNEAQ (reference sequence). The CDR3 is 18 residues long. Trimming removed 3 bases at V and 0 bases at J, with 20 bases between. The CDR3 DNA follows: TGTGCCAGCAGCTTGAGTATTGGGGGCGCATTGGCTAACTATGGCTACACCTTC. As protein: CASSLSIGGALANYGYTF.

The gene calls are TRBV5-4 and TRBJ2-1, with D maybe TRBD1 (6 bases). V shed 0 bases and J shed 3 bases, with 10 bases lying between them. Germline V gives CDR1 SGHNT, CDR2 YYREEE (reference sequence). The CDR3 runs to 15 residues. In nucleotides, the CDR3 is TGTGCCAGCAGCTTGGATGCAGGGGTCTACAATGAGCAGTTCTTC. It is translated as CASSLDAGVYNEQFF.

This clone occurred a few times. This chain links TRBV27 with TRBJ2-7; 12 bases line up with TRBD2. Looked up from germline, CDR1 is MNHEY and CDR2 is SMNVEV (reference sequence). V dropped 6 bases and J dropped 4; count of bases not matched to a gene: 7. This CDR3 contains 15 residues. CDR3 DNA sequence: TGTGCCAGCAGCCGCGGACTAGCGGGATTATACGAGCAGTACTTC. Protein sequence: CASSRGLAGLYEQYF.

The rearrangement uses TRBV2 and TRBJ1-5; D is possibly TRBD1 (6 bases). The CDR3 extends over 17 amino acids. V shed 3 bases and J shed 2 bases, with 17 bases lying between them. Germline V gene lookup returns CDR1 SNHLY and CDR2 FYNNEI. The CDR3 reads CASSDGDTTLGNQPQHF. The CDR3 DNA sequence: TGTGCCAGCAGTGACGGGGACACAACCCTGGGCAATCAGCCCCAGCATTTT.

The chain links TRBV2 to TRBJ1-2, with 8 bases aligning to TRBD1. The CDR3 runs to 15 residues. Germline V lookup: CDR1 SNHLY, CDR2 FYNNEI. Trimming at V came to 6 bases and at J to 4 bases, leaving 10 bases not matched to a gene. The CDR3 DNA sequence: TGTGCCAGCAGGATCGATCGGACAGGGACCTATGGCTACACCTTC. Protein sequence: CASRIDRTGTYGYTF.